This T cell receptor (beta chain) derives from a study of T cells after yellow fever vaccination. Findings of the study overall: The secondary response showed a weaker magnitude and a faster peak, day 5 versus 15. Researchers noted that a small share of clonotypes showed up in both CD4 and CD8 compartments. Once the booster was given, most primary-vaccination clones reappeared, at approximately 97% for CD4 and approximately 88% for CD8.

They built TCR cDNA with 5'RACE template switching, a step that put in a universal primer site and UMIs. TCRdb analysed the 5' RACE reads with MiXCR anew, one entry per CDR3 protein. The sample lists 320,000 or so distinct CDR3 sequences; approximately 8% were seen once. Germline CDR1 and CDR2: LNHDA and SQIVND (reference sequence). Germline trimming cut 7 bases from V and 7 bases from J; bases unmatched to any gene: 20. This CDR3 is 18 amino acids long. As concerns this clonotype: The target antigen is unknown.

The rearrangement links TRBV19 to TRBJ1-5, with 9 bases fitting TRBD1. This material consisted of PBMCs, taken approximately 47 days after the first yellow fever vaccination. This receptor was taken from a man aged 18 to 30 who received the YFV17D yellow fever vaccine. CDR3 in amino acids: CASTWGPETGTGQQPQHF. The CDR3 DNA reads as TGTGCCAGTACGTGGGGACCGGAGACGGGGACAGGGCAACAGCCCCAGCATTTT.